The T cell receptor (beta chain) under discussion was sequenced for a study of T cells in Graves' hyperthyroidism and ophthalmopathy. Study overall: Upon initial diagnosis and before any treatment, peripheral blood was collected.

This clonotype was seen at least ten times. What it binds is unknown. Across 18 months, stable Graves' hyperthyroidism was marked by no progression to ophthalmopathy. Patients aged 18 to 65 had newly diagnosed hyperthyroidism that had lasted under 2 months. CDR1 and CDR2 from the germline V gene are SGHTA and FQGTGA. This CDR3 region has 16 residues. Trimming stripped 5 bases from V and 0 bases from J, with 16 bases between. There were TCR beta CDR3 regions amplified from RNA transcripts. TCR CDR3 regions were first amplified by RT-PCR with HTBI primers. TCRdb ran MiXCR on the multiplex PCR reads and lists one entry per CDR3 protein. Of under 350,000 distinct CDR3 sequences listed, 21% are singletons. Whole-study results and caveats: The model identified upcoming ophthalmopathy a median roughly 6 months ahead of onset.

This chain joins TRBV7-3 and TRBJ1-1, with D perhaps TRBD1 (5 bases). Sequencing was done on a sample of blood. The TCR originated in a woman in her forties or fifties with Graves' hyperthyroidism. The CDR3 sequence: CASSPNPGLLNTEAFF. DNA for the CDR3: TGTGCCAGCAGCCCAAACCCGGGACTTCTGAACACTGAAGCTTTCTTT.